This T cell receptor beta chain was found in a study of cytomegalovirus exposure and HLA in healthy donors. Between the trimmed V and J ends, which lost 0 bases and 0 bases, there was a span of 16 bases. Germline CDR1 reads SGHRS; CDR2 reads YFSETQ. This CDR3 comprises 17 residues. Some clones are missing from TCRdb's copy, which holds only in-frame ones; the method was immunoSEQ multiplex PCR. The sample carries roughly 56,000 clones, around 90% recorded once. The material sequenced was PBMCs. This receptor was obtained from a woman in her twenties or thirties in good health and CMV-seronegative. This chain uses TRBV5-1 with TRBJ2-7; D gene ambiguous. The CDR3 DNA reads TGCGCCAGCAGCTTGGGTGAGGCCCTGGGTGACTCCTACGAGCAGTACTTC. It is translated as CASSLGEALGDSYEQYF.